Below, 12 T cell receptor beta chains from the same sample are listed, as sequenced in a study of cytomegalovirus exposure and HLA in healthy donors. The PCR made use of 60 Vbeta and 13 Jbeta primers. The assay was immunoSEQ multiplex PCR, and TCRdb's table has in-frame clones only and misses some. In the table there are 90,000 to 150,000 clones, 80% of which are singletons. Sequencing input: PBMCs. The receptors derive from a man aged 45-65 years in good health and CMV-seronegative.

The genes are TRBV9 and TRBJ1-1, with 7 positions matching TRBD1. Germline-derived CDR1 and CDR2 are SGDLS and YYNGEE. This CDR3 region has 16 residues. Unmatched junction bases numbered 9, after V lost 4 bases and J lost 0 bases. CDR3: CASSPGQLVMNTEAFF. CDR3 DNA: TGTGCCAGCAGCCCGGGACAGCTTGTGATGAACACTGAAGCTTTCTTT.

This chain links TRBV28 with TRBJ2-7; 8 bases align to TRBD1. Germline V gene sequence: CDR1 MDHEN, CDR2 SYDVKM. The CDR3 has 15 amino acids. Trimming took 5 bases from V and 2 from J; bases not matched to a gene: 8. The CDR3 region has the DNA TGTGCCAGCAGTCTACTGAGGGGACAGGCCTACGAGCAGTACTTC. Protein product: CASSLLRGQAYEQYF.

The V and J genes are TRBV10-3 and TRBJ1-6; no definite D call. V was clipped by 10 bases and J by 4 bases, with 14 bases between them. The CDR3 contains 14 residues. Per germline, CDR1 ENHRY and CDR2 SYGVKD. In nucleotides, the CDR3 is TGTGCCACCAAGGGCGGGGAGTATAATTCACCCCTCCACTTT. Translated, it gives CATKGGEYNSPLHF.

This chain links TRBV5-4 with TRBJ1-1, with a possible D match to TRBD1 (5 bases). Germline V gives CDR1 SGHNT, CDR2 YYREEE (reference sequence). The CDR3 spans 16 residues. V was trimmed by 0 bases and J by 3 bases, leaving 15 bases between them. CDR3 coding DNA: TGTGCCAGCAGCTTGGGGTCTGGGCAGGGATACACTGAAGCTTTCTTT. Encoded protein: CASSLGSGQGYTEAFF.

This CDR3 reads CASRRTQAGELFF. As DNA, the CDR3 is TGTGCCAGCCGGCGTACTCAGGCCGGGGAGCTGTTTTTT. The genes are TRBV6-5 and TRBJ2-2, with D unresolved. There are 13 residues in the CDR3. V gave up 8 bases and J gave up 6 bases, with 13 bases separating them. Germline V gene data show CDR1 as MNHEY and CDR2 as SVGAGI.

The rearrangement links TRBV6-5 to TRBJ2-4; 10 nucleotides match TRBD2. CDR3 length equals 14 residues. Germline CDR1 reads MNHEY; CDR2 reads SVGAGI. V was pared by 5 bases and J by 8 bases, with 6 bases of the junction left unmatched. The CDR3 DNA reads TGTGCCAGCAGTGATCGGACTAGCGGTGACATTCAGTACTTC. Its protein product is CASSDRTSGDIQYF.

The V and J genes are TRBV5-4 and TRBJ1-1; D is perhaps TRBD1 (5 bases). This CDR3 comprises 16 residues. CDR1 and CDR2 (germline): SGHNT, YYREEE (reference sequence). Trimming took off 0 bases at V and 1 base at J, with 13 bases between the two ends. CDR3 in amino acids: CASSLDFDRTNTEAFF. The CDR3 nucleotides are TGTGCCAGCAGCTTGGACTTTGACAGAACGAACACTGAAGCTTTCTTT.

The V call is TRBV5-1, the J call TRBJ2-3; 12 bases map to TRBD2. V gave up 9 bases and J gave up 6 bases; unmatched junction bases: 11. The CDR3 length is 15 residues. Germline CDR1 is SGHRS and CDR2 is YFSETQ. The CDR3 reads CATKVTSGSVDTQYF. CDR3 in DNA: TGCGCCACTAAGGTGACTAGCGGGAGTGTCGATACGCAGTATTTT.

The genes are TRBV27 and TRBJ2-7, with D possibly being TRBD2 (6 bases). The ends were cut back, 5 bases at V and 3 bases at J, with 14 bases in the middle. Germline V lookup: CDR1 MNHEY, CDR2 SMNVEV (reference sequence). The CDR3 is made up of 14 amino acids. The CDR3 coding sequence is TGTGCCAGCAGTCCCCGCGGTAGCGGCTACGAGCAGTACTTC. This gives the protein CASSPRGSGYEQYF.

J is TRBJ1-1 and V is TRBV30; the match to TRBD1 covers 7 bases. V trimming: 8 bases; J trimming: 8 bases; junction bases outside the gene matches: 5. This CDR3 region has 10 residues. Per germline, CDR1 GTSNPN and CDR2 SVGIG (reference sequence). The CDR3 is CAHQTGEAFF. As DNA, the CDR3 is TGTGCCCACCAGACAGGGGAAGCTTTCTTT.

CDR3 amino acids: CASSLALEKNYGYTF. CDR3 bases: TGTGCCAGCAGCTTAGCCCTGGAGAAAAACTATGGCTACACCTTC. This chain connects TRBV13 to TRBJ1-2; no clear D gene. Germline CDR1 is PRHDT and CDR2 is FYEKMQ (reference sequence). This CDR3 is 15 amino acids long. V lost 1 base to trimming and J lost 2 bases, with 11 bases between them.

This clone appeared a single time. V usage is TRBV28 and J usage is TRBJ1-5, with D tentatively TRBD1 (6 bases). The germline CDR1 and CDR2 sequences are MDHEN and SYDVKM. The CDR3 loop spans 16 amino acids. Trimming stripped 2 bases from V and 3 bases from J, with 14 bases between. In DNA, the CDR3 is TGTGCCAGCAGTTTAGAGACTACAGGGATCAATCAGCCCCAGCATTTT. It specifies CASSLETTGINQPQHF.